Presented here are 27 T cell receptor beta chains from one specimen sequenced in a study of CXCR3-negative and CXCR3-positive naive CD8 T cells. Carrying UMI labels, the TRB cDNA libraries were prepared through 5' RACE. TCRdb reanalyzed the 5' RACE reads and collapses them to one entry per CDR3 protein, without DNA. This listing includes over 7,000 distinct CDR3 sequences. Source material: naive CXCR3- CD8+ T cells from blood. Subset in this sample: CD45RO-CCR7+CD27+CD95- naive CD8+ T cells lacking CXCR3 (TNR3-). The receptors shown here come from a human donor in good health. Some clones in this sample may be carry-over from other donors' samples.

CDR3: CASSLGAGANVLTF. This chain joins TRBV7-9 and TRBJ2-6; TCRdb's assignment of TRBD2 cannot be checked, as there is no DNA. The CDR3 covers 14 residues. Germline V gene lookup returns CDR1 SEHNR and CDR2 FQNEAQ (reference sequence).

This clonotype is called medium-sized (0.01 to 0.1%) based on its frequency. The CDR3 protein is CSVEEETGELFF. The chain recombines TRBV29-1 with TRBJ2-2. This CDR3 spans 12 amino acids. CDR1 is SQVTM, CDR2 ANQGSEA, per germline.

V is TRBV7-9 and J is TRBJ1-6. This CDR3 spans 14 amino acids. Per the germline V gene, CDR1 is SEHNR and CDR2 is FQNEAQ (reference sequence). The CDR3 reads CASSSALREVDLHF.

This clonotype is identified as medium-sized from frequency. The gene calls are TRBV28 and TRBJ2-3; the D call of TRBD1 rests on TCRdb alone, since no DNA is present to check it. The CDR3 is 15 residues long. CDR1 and CDR2 from the germline V gene are MDHEN and SYDVKM. The CDR3 loop reads CASSLEGSSTDTQYF.

This clonotype is deemed medium-sized by its frequency. The chain is built from TRBV3-1 and TRBJ2-1. Germline assignment: CDR1 LGHDT and CDR2 YNNKEL (reference sequence). This CDR3 region has 12 residues. CDR3 protein: CASKQGYNEQFF.

This clonotype is medium-sized by frequency. V and J are TRBV29-1 and TRBJ2-1; with no DNA, the TCRdb D assignment of TRBD1 cannot be verified. This CDR3 is built from 16 residues. Germline V gives CDR1 SQVTM, CDR2 ANQGSEA. CDR3 residues: CSVGGFYPSPNNEQFF.

V and J are TRBV28 and TRBJ2-1; TCRdb indicates TRBD2, and absent DNA this call remains unverified. This CDR3 spans 17 amino acids. Per germline, CDR1 MDHEN and CDR2 SYDVKM. The CDR3 loop is CASSLPPRTSAFYEQFF.

This clonotype is identified as medium-sized from frequency. The chain uses TRBV14 and TRBJ2-3; without DNA, the TCRdb call of TRBD2 cannot be checked. Germline CDR1 and CDR2: SGHDN and FVKESK. The CDR3 sequence is 17 residues long. This CDR3 is CASSQDNTLAGTDTQYF.

This clonotype is identified as medium-sized from frequency. The genes are TRBV29-1 and TRBJ1-3. The CDR3 consists of 13 residues. Germline V lookup: CDR1 SQVTM, CDR2 ANQGSEA. This chain's CDR3 is CSVEDQGGNTIYF.

Considering frequency, this clonotype is medium-sized. The chain combines TRBV29-1 with TRBJ2-1; TCRdb returns TRBD1, unconfirmable since there is no DNA. The CDR3 sequence is 13 residues long. CDR1 SQVTM and CDR2 ANQGSEA come from the germline V gene. CDR3 sequence: CSVEPGTLNEQFF.

The rearrangement joins TRBV27 to TRBJ1-1. Germline V gene data show CDR1 as MNHEY and CDR2 as SMNVEV (reference sequence). The CDR3 consists of 15 residues. CDR3 sequence: CASSLSPGTNTEAFF.

The chain uses TRBV29-1 and TRBJ2-2; as DNA is missing, the TRBD2 call by TCRdb cannot be tested. The CDR3 spans 15 residues. Germline V lookup: CDR1 SQVTM, CDR2 ANQGSEA. The CDR3 region is CSVTGTSGSTGELFF.

In terms of frequency, this clonotype is medium-sized. The CDR3 spells CASRRGEANEKLFF. The gene calls are TRBV12-3 or TRBV12-4 and TRBJ1-4; TCRdb proposes TRBD1, but this gene call is untestable without DNA. The CDR3 totals 14 residues.

In terms of frequency, this clonotype is medium-sized. V usage is TRBV20-1 and J usage is TRBJ1-1; checking the TCRdb D call of TRBD1 is not possible without DNA. This CDR3 has 14 amino acids. Germline V gene sequence: CDR1 DFQATT, CDR2 SNEGSKA (reference sequence). The CDR3: CSARDLQGPPEAFF.

The chain employs TRBV19 and TRBJ1-2; with no DNA, the TCRdb D assignment of TRBD1 cannot be verified. CDR3 size: 15 residues. Germline V gives CDR1 LNHDA, CDR2 SQIVND (reference sequence). The CDR3 sequence: CASSLAGGPLYGYTF. Drawing the rest from reference TRBV19 and TRBJ1-2, the complete variable domain is DGGITQSPKYLFRKEGQNVTLSCEQNLNHDAMYWYRQDPGQGLRLIYYSQIVNDFQKGDIAEGYSVSREKKESFPLTVTSAQKNPTAFYLCASSLAGGPLYGYTFGSGTRLTVV.

This chain connects TRBV28 to TRBJ2-5; TCRdb lists TRBD1, though no DNA is available to test this call. The CDR3 spans 15 residues. From germline, CDR1 is MDHEN and CDR2 SYDVKM. CDR3 residues: CASSSPGPLEETQYF.

According to its frequency, this clonotype is medium-sized. This chain uses TRBV28 with TRBJ2-5; as DNA is missing, the TRBD1 call by TCRdb cannot be tested. Germline-derived CDR1 and CDR2 are MDHEN and SYDVKM. The length of the CDR3 is 14 residues. CDR3 residues: CASSLQGGGETQYF.

This clonotype counts as medium-sized by frequency. This chain links TRBV4-1 with TRBJ2-1; lacking DNA, the TRBD1 call made by TCRdb goes unchecked. The CDR3 sequence is 15 residues long. CDR1 and CDR2 from the germline V gene are MGHRA and YSYEKL. This chain's CDR3 is CASSPDRGSYNEQFF.

The rearrangement joins TRBV4-1 to TRBJ1-1. The CDR3 covers 14 residues. The germline CDR1 and CDR2 sequences are MGHRA and YSYEKL. This CDR3 reads CASSSQGRGTEAFF.

J is TRBJ2-7 and V is TRBV28; TCRdb reports TRBD1, a call that lacks DNA to check it against. This CDR3 spans 13 amino acids. Germline values: CDR1 MDHEN, CDR2 SYDVKM. The CDR3 sequence is CASSGRPEGEQYF.

This clonotype is medium-sized by frequency. The chain carries TRBV7-9 and TRBJ1-1. CDR3 length: 12 amino acids. The germline V gene has CDR1 SEHNR and CDR2 FQNEAQ (reference sequence). CDR3 sequence reads: CASSSVNTEAFF.

According to its frequency, this clonotype is medium-sized (0.01 to 0.1%). The chain employs TRBV4-1 and TRBJ2-1. The CDR3 covers 13 residues. Germline CDR1 and CDR2: MGHRA and YSYEKL. The CDR3: CASSQTHANEQFF.

The chain is built from TRBV20-1 and TRBJ2-1; TCRdb's D call of TRBD1 is untestable without DNA. This CDR3 is built from 17 residues. Germline CDR1 reads DFQATT; CDR2 reads SNEGSKA (reference sequence). CDR3 in amino acids: CSARDDEGRGSVNEQFF.

The chain carries TRBV6-5 and TRBJ2-7; the TCRdb D gene call, TRBD2, has no DNA to confirm it. Germline values: CDR1 MNHEY, CDR2 SVGAGI. CDR3 length: 17 residues. CDR3 residues: CASSEYPYRSGAYEQYF.

The rearrangement uses TRBV4-3 and TRBJ2-2; TCRdb reports TRBD2, a call that lacks DNA to check it against. This CDR3 has 16 residues. CDR1 and CDR2 (germline): LGHNA, YSLEER. The CDR3 sequence is CASSPTVSGSVGELFF.

The gene calls are TRBV13 and TRBJ2-7; TCRdb calls TRBD1, which cannot be checked without DNA. This CDR3 spans 16 amino acids. From germline, CDR1 is PRHDT and CDR2 FYEKMQ (reference sequence). CDR3 residues: CASSPPGGQGAYEQYF.

This clonotype is identified as medium-sized from frequency. This chain's CDR3 is CASSPLRDGSSGANVLTF. The rearrangement links TRBV5-5 to TRBJ2-6; TCRdb lists TRBD1, though no DNA is available to test this call. This CDR3 is built from 18 residues. Germline-derived CDR1 and CDR2 are SGHKS and YYEKEE (reference sequence).